The 24 T cell receptor beta chains below were found in one sample sequenced in a study of blood T cell repertoires in COVID-19. The repertoire was sequenced with immunoSEQ multiplex PCR; TCRdb's copy has only in-frame clones and lacks some. The repertoire holds roughly 190,000 clones, with roughly 81% as singletons. The sample was peripheral blood. Source of these receptors: a woman aged 70-85 years with active or convalescent COVID-19.

This clone was seen only a few times. V gene TRBV6-1 combines with J gene TRBJ1-5; no clear D gene. Germline V gene lookup returns CDR1 MNHNS and CDR2 SASEGT. CDR3 size: 15 residues. Trimming cost V 1 base and J 6 bases, with 13 bases left between them. The CDR3 DNA follows: TGTGCCAGCAGTGAAGGCCCCGCGGTCAGTCAGCCCCAGCATTTT. It codes for CASSEGPAVSQPQHF.

The chain carries TRBV7-9 and TRBJ2-1; 10 bases agree with TRBD2. The CDR3 is 15 amino acids. CDR1 SEHNR and CDR2 FQNEAQ come from the germline V gene (reference sequence). V was clipped by 6 bases and J by 9 bases; unmatched bases: 11. The CDR3 spells CASRSISGRGIEQFF. The DNA for the CDR3 is TGTGCCAGCAGGTCTATCAGCGGGAGGGGCATTGAGCAGTTCTTC.

The chain links TRBV3-1 (or the pseudogene TRBV3-2) to TRBJ2-3, with TRBD2 as a possible D gene (6 bases). The CDR3 totals 15 residues. V dropped 0 bases and J dropped 6 bases, with 13 bases sitting between them. Germline V CDR1 and CDR2: LGHDT, YNNKEL (reference sequence). The CDR3 sequence is CASSQEGGGGDTQYF. CDR3 nucleotides: TGTGCCAGCAGCCAAGAAGGAGGCGGAGGGGATACGCAGTATTTT.

V usage is TRBV6-6 and J usage is TRBJ1-5; TRBD1 is a possible D gene (6 bases). This CDR3 has 14 residues. Germline assignment: CDR1 MNHNY and CDR2 SVGAGI (reference sequence). Trimming cost V 6 bases and J 6 bases, with 15 bases left between them. The CDR3 DNA reads TGTGCCAGCAGCCACGGGGGGGGCGGTCAGCCCCAGCATTTT. Residues: CASSHGGGGQPQHF.

V is TRBV12-5 and J is TRBJ1-3; a weak D match, TRBD1 (5 bases). Looked up from germline, CDR1 is LGHNT and CDR2 is FRNRAP. The V end lost 5 bases, the J end lost 0 bases, and 14 bases lay between the germline ends. This CDR3 has 16 residues. CDR3 sequence (DNA): TGTGCTAGTGGTACCCCGGCAGGGCTCTCTGGAAACACCATATATTTT. Translated, it gives CASGTPAGLSGNTIYF.

In regard to this clone: This sample also contains other DNA sequences that code for the same CDR3. The V and J genes are TRBV18 and TRBJ1-2; 9 nucleotides line up with TRBD1. This CDR3 contains 15 residues. J was trimmed by 0 bases and V by 3 bases; bases with no gene match: 2. Germline CDR1 and CDR2: KGHSH and LQKENI. This CDR3 reads CASSPGQGPNYGYTF. The CDR3 nucleotides are TGTGCCAGCTCACCCGGACAGGGGCCTAACTATGGCTACACCTTC.

V is TRBV4-2 and J is TRBJ2-2, with D uncertain. V shed 0 bases and J shed 9 bases, with 8 bases lying between them. This CDR3 has 13 residues. The germline gives CDR1 LGHNA, CDR2 YNFKEQ. Written as DNA, the CDR3 is TGTGCCAGCAGCCAAGATCTGCAGAGGGAGCTGTTTTTT. This translates into CASSQDLQRELFF.

This chain connects TRBV6-5 to TRBJ1-5, with a possible D match to TRBD1 (5 bases). In germline, CDR1 is MNHEY, CDR2 SVGAGI. V dropped 4 bases and J dropped 7 bases, with 14 bases sitting between them. This CDR3 comprises 14 residues. CDR3 bases: TGTGCCAGCAGTTTCCGGGGAGGGGTGCAGCCCCAGCATTTT. As protein: CASSFRGGVQPQHF.

The chain links TRBV5-1 to TRBJ2-7, with TRBD2 matching over 9 bases. The CDR3 extends over 15 amino acids. J was trimmed by 3 bases and V by 1 base; bases with no gene match: 5. Germline assignment: CDR1 SGHRS and CDR2 YFSETQ. The CDR3 region has the DNA TGCGCCAGCAGCTTGATAGCGGGAGCAGACTACGAGCAGTACTTC. It is translated as CASSLIAGADYEQYF.

The J gene is TRBJ2-3, the V gene TRBV19, with 14 bases that match TRBD2. Trimming removed 3 bases from V and 8 bases from J; junction bases left unmatched: 19. Per the germline V gene, CDR1 is LNHDA and CDR2 is SQIVND (reference sequence). This CDR3 comprises 20 residues. The CDR3 region is CASSIRLAGGPRVKDGTQYF. CDR3 in DNA: TGTGCCAGTAGTATCCGACTAGCGGGAGGGCCTAGGGTGAAAGACGGTACGCAGTATTTT.

The V and J genes are TRBV4-2 and TRBJ1-1; 12 bases map to TRBD1. Looked up from germline, CDR1 is LGHNA and CDR2 is YNFKEQ. Trimming at V came to 1 base and at J to 0 bases, leaving 3 bases not matched to a gene. This CDR3 is built from 17 residues. The CDR3 DNA reads as TGTGCCAGCAGCCAAGGGGGACAGGGGGCCGTGAACACTGAAGCTTTCTTT. This translates into CASSQGGQGAVNTEAFF.

J is TRBJ2-7 and V is TRBV27, with D perhaps TRBD1 (5 bases). The V and J ends lost 3 bases and 2 bases respectively, with 11 bases between them. The CDR3 consists of 14 residues. CDR1 and CDR2 (germline): MNHEY, SMNVEV (reference sequence). CDR3 in amino acids: CASSFTGEAYEQYF. The CDR3 nucleotides are TGTGCCAGCAGTTTTACAGGCGAAGCCTACGAGCAGTACTTC.

The V gene is TRBV27, the J gene TRBJ1-5; 8 positions agree with TRBD1. With V trimmed by 5 bases and J by 4 bases, 19 bases remained unmatched. The CDR3 has 19 residues. The germline CDR1 and CDR2 sequences are MNHEY and SMNVEV (reference sequence). CDR3 in DNA: TGTGCCAGCAGTACCTACGGACAGGGTAGGGTAAGGGGAAATCAGCCCCAGCATTTT. It is translated as CASSTYGQGRVRGNQPQHF.

The chain carries TRBV3-1 (or the pseudogene TRBV3-2) and TRBJ2-5; TRBD2 aligns across 13 bases. The germline V gene has CDR1 LGHDT and CDR2 YNNKEL (reference sequence). V gave up 6 bases and J gave up 5 bases; unmatched junction bases: 3. The CDR3 loop spans 14 amino acids. CDR3 nucleotides: TGTGCCAGCAGTCAACTAGCGGGAGGGGAGACCCAGTACTTC. Amino acid sequence: CASSQLAGGETQYF.

V and J are TRBV5-4 and TRBJ2-7, with 11 bases lining up with TRBD2. The V segment lost 5 bases and the J segment 2 bases; nucleotides outside the gene matches: 9. The CDR3 has 16 amino acids. Germline V gene data show CDR1 as SGHNT and CDR2 as YYREEE (reference sequence). CDR3 nucleotide sequence: TGTGCCAGCAGTTCAGGGGGACTAGCGGCGACCTACGAGCAGTACTTC. It translates to CASSSGGLAATYEQYF.

V gene TRBV5-5 combines with J gene TRBJ2-2; 7 nucleotides line up with TRBD2. The CDR3 has 17 amino acids. V dropped 2 bases and J dropped 2; count of bases not matched to a gene: 9. From germline, CDR1 is SGHKS and CDR2 YYEKEE (reference sequence). The CDR3 spells CASSLRVGGRNTGELFF. In DNA form, the CDR3 reads TGTGCCAGCAGCTTACGGGTGGGAGGGAGAAACACCGGGGAGCTGTTTTTT.

The rearrangement joins TRBV28 to TRBJ2-7, with 11 bases identical to TRBD2. With 5 bases clipped from V and 6 bases from J, the junction kept 6 bases outside the gene matches. This CDR3 comprises 14 residues. Germline loops: CDR1 MDHEN, CDR2 SYDVKM. CDR3 sequence: CASSPPGTSGEQYF. CDR3 in DNA: TGTGCCAGCAGTCCCCCCGGGACTAGCGGCGAGCAGTACTTC.

The chain combines TRBV10-2 with TRBJ2-1; weak D call: TRBD2 (6 bases). Germline loops: CDR1 WSHSY, CDR2 SAAADI. This CDR3 has 15 residues. V was shortened by 3 bases and J by 7 bases, with 16 bases between the two germline ends. DNA for the CDR3: TGCGCCAGCAGTGATTACGGGAGTGTAAGTAATGAGCAGTTCTTC. Amino acid sequence: CASSDYGSVSNEQFF.

This sequence joins TRBV5-1 and TRBJ2-7; D not certain. CDR1 is SGHRS, CDR2 YFSETQ, per germline. With 1 base removed from V and 5 bases from J, the gap between germline ends came to 10 bases. CDR3 length equals 13 residues. For the CDR3, the DNA is TGCGCCAGCAGCTTGCGGTCGCGTGACGAGCAGTACTTC. Translating it yields CASSLRSRDEQYF.

The chain is built from TRBV5-5 and TRBJ2-1, with D possibly matching TRBD1 (5 bases). There are 12 residues in the CDR3. CDR1 is SGHKS, CDR2 YYEKEE, per germline (reference sequence). The germline V and J ends were trimmed by 4 bases and 7 bases, with 9 bases remaining between them. The CDR3, as DNA: TGTGCCAGCAGCCCGACAGCAAATGAGCAGTTCTTC. It encodes CASSPTANEQFF.

This clone was found once. The V and J genes are TRBV4-2 and TRBJ2-3, with D tentatively TRBD2 (5 bases). This CDR3 region has 15 residues. V was trimmed by 0 bases and J by 3 bases, leaving 10 bases between them. CDR1 is LGHNA and CDR2 is YNFKEQ in the germline V gene. The CDR3 loop reads CASSQDAGLTDTQYF. The CDR3 DNA sequence: TGTGCCAGCAGCCAAGATGCGGGTTTGACAGATACGCAGTATTTT.

The chain links TRBV27 to TRBJ1-1, with 8 bases aligning to TRBD1. Looked up from germline, CDR1 is MNHEY and CDR2 is SMNVEV (reference sequence). The CDR3 consists of 15 residues. V gave up 1 base and J gave up 2 bases; unmatched junction bases: 3. In DNA form, the CDR3 reads TGTGCCAGCAGTTTATACAGGGGGGGAAACACTGAAGCTTTCTTT. Its translation is CASSLYRGGNTEAFF.

This sequence joins TRBV10-3 and TRBJ1-1, with 7 bases fitting TRBD1. The CDR3 length is 14 residues. V shed 0 bases and J 4 bases; nucleotides not matched to a gene: 2. Germline assignment: CDR1 ENHRY and CDR2 SYGVKD. This chain's CDR3 is CAISESRGLTEAFF. The CDR3 region has the DNA TGTGCCATCAGTGAGTCAAGGGGGCTCACTGAAGCTTTCTTT.

The rearrangement uses TRBV3-1 (or the pseudogene TRBV3-2) and TRBJ2-5, with D perhaps TRBD2 (7 bases). Trimming shortened V by 4 bases and J by 2 bases, and 17 bases separated the two germline ends. Germline loops: CDR1 LGHDT, CDR2 YNNKEL (reference sequence). This CDR3 is built from 16 residues. The CDR3 sequence is CASSPRGGGRQETQYF. DNA of the CDR3: TGTGCCAGCAGCCCCCGGGGAGGGGGGCGTCAAGAGACCCAGTACTTC.